Shown below are 20 T cell receptor beta chains from a single sample sequenced in a study of regulatory T cells in long-lasting Graves disease. Time point denoted: newly diagnosed GD, antithyroid drugs for less than 3 months. The TCR library was made from RNA extracted from PBMCs. Combining iRepertoire HTBI primers with Arm-PCR of CDR3 regions, the authors built TCR beta libraries. TCRdb analysed the multiplex PCR reads with MiXCR anew, one entry per CDR3 protein. The sample consists of approximately 360,000 distinct CDR3 sequences, about an eighth of them appearing once. These same records also appear under a second study, on T cells in Graves' hyperthyroidism and ophthalmopathy.

Sequenced here: peripheral blood mononuclear cells (PBMCs), sampled at new diagnosis, from a patient treated with antithyroid drugs. The source is a woman aged 18-29 years with Graves disease.

The genes are TRBV30 and TRBJ2-5; D uncertain. Germline V lookup: CDR1 GTSNPN, CDR2 SVGIG (reference sequence). CDR3 length: 14 residues. Trimming took 1 base from V and 6 from J, leaving 15 bases between them. CDR3 nucleotides: TGTGCCTGGAGTGCTGACCCCACCCTAAAGACCCAGTACTTC. Translation: CAWSADPTLKTQYF.

This clonotype was seen a handful of times. J is TRBJ1-2 and V is TRBV29-1; tentative D call: TRBD1 (5 bases). This CDR3 comprises 14 residues. Germline V gene sequence: CDR1 SQVTM, CDR2 ANQGSEA. Between the trimmed V and J ends, which lost 4 bases and 0 bases, there was a span of 12 bases. CDR3 residues: CSVAVDTANYGYTF. For the CDR3, the DNA is TGCAGCGTTGCTGTGGACACGGCTAACTATGGCTACACCTTC.

With respect to this clonotype: A much larger clone lies a single base off, so this may be a read error. CDR3 protein: CASSLGQVSRGQFF. The CDR3 DNA is TGTGCCAGCAGTTTAGGGCAGGTGTCGAGGGGGCAGTTCTTC. The chain recombines TRBV12-3 or TRBV12-4 with TRBJ2-1; possibly TRBD1 or TRBD2 for D (5 bases each). The CDR3 spans 14 residues. The V end was cut by 1 base, the J end by 12 bases, with 16 bases between.

This clonotype was recorded many times. This chain connects TRBV6-5 to TRBJ1-2; D unclear. Germline V gene data show CDR1 as MNHEY and CDR2 as SVGAGI. Trimming pared 0 bases from V and 6 bases from J, leaving 17 bases between. The length of the CDR3 is 16 residues. The CDR3 here is CASSYSRSGKSDGYTF. CDR3 nucleotides: TGTGCCAGCAGTTACTCGAGAAGCGGGAAGTCAGATGGCTACACCTTC.

V and J are TRBV18 and TRBJ2-1; D ambiguous. Germline V gives CDR1 KGHSH, CDR2 LQKENI. Trimming removed 3 bases from V and 4 bases from J, with 13 bases in between. The CDR3 totals 15 residues. In nucleotides, the CDR3 is TGTGCCAGCTCACCGTTCGCCGGGCAATACAATGAGCAGTTCTTC. Amino acids: CASSPFAGQYNEQFF.

This clonotype was seen repeatedly, ten times or more. The chain is built from TRBV20-1 and TRBJ2-7, with 8 bases that match TRBD2. V was pared by 2 bases and J by 2 bases, with 5 bases of the junction left unmatched. Germline V lookup: CDR1 DFQATT, CDR2 SNEGSKA (reference sequence). The CDR3 totals 14 residues. CDR3 in DNA: TGCAGTGCTAGACCCGGGACTAGGCCCTACGAGCAGTACTTC. It codes for CSARPGTRPYEQYF.

The rearrangement uses TRBV20-1 and TRBJ1-2; unclear D gene. The germline CDR1 and CDR2 sequences are DFQATT and SNEGSKA (reference sequence). There are 15 residues in the CDR3. Trimming shortened V by 1 base and J by 2 bases, and 14 bases separated the two germline ends. In DNA form, the CDR3 reads TGCAGTGCTAGAGTCCGGGAACCGGGAAACTATGGCTACACCTTC. Encoded protein: CSARVREPGNYGYTF.

This clonotype was observed a handful of times. Given a much more abundant clone one base away, this may be a read error. The chain links TRBV11-2 to TRBJ2-5, with a possible D match to TRBD1 (9 bases). The CDR3 has 17 amino acids. Germline V gene sequence: CDR1 SGHAT, CDR2 FQNNGV. Trimming shortened V by 1 base and J by 3 bases, and 18 bases separated the two germline ends. The CDR3: CASSLVSGGDREETQYF. CDR3 sequence (DNA): TGTGCCAGCAGCTTAGTATCCGGGGGGGACAGGGAAGAGACCCAGTACTTC.

This clonotype showed up just a few times. This chain links TRBV6-2 or TRBV6-3 with TRBJ1-4, with a weak D call TRBD1 (5 bases). Trimming pared 6 bases from V and 0 bases from J, leaving 23 bases between. Germline V gene sequence: CDR1 MNHEY, CDR2 SVGEGT. The CDR3 totals 19 residues. This CDR3 is CASSPRDRTYVPTNEKLFF. CDR3 in DNA: TGTGCCAGCAGCCCCCGGGACCGAACCTACGTCCCAACTAATGAAAAACTGTTTTTT.

The chain carries TRBV27 and TRBJ1-5; no reliable D call. Germline V gives CDR1 MNHEY, CDR2 SMNVEV (reference sequence). This CDR3 region has 12 residues. In DNA form, the CDR3 reads TGTGCTACCATTCCTATCGATCAGCCCCAGCATTTT. Protein: CATIPIDQPQHF.

A few counts support this clonotype. The chain carries TRBV4-1 and TRBJ2-7; 9 bases line up with TRBD2. The CDR3 covers 15 residues. Germline CDR1 reads MGHRA; CDR2 reads YSYEKL. Trimming at V came to 1 base and at J to 5 bases, leaving 6 bases not matched to a gene. The CDR3 loop reads CASSQASGDRNEQYF. The CDR3 DNA reads TGCGCCAGCAGCCAAGCTAGCGGGGACCGAAACGAGCAGTACTTC.

This clonotype was observed at least ten times. The V gene is TRBV6-2 or TRBV6-3, the J gene TRBJ2-3; possible D gene TRBD1, 6 bases. This CDR3 contains 15 residues. Germline CDR1 and CDR2: MNHEY and SVGEGT. Trimming left V 5 bases short and J 4 bases short, with 16 bases between. In DNA form, the CDR3 reads TGTGCCAGCAGTACCCTCGCAGGGGAGCCAGATACGCAGTATTTT. Residues: CASSTLAGEPDTQYF.

The chain has TRBV5-1 and TRBJ2-2; tentative D call: TRBD1 (6 bases). Trimming shortened V by 4 bases and J by 0 bases, and 13 bases separated the two germline ends. CDR3 length: 16 residues. Germline V gene data show CDR1 as SGHRS and CDR2 as YFSETQ. The CDR3: CASSDTGLANTGELFF. CDR3 nucleotides: TGCGCCAGCAGCGATACAGGGTTAGCGAACACCGGGGAGCTGTTTTTT.

This clonotype came up a few times. The V gene is TRBV5-6, the J gene TRBJ1-2; 11 nucleotides match TRBD1. Germline values: CDR1 SGHDT, CDR2 YYEEEE. The CDR3 totals 14 residues. The V segment lost 3 bases and the J segment 5 bases; nucleotides outside the gene matches: 3. CDR3 sequence reads: CASSSDRGQYGYTF. The CDR3, as DNA: TGTGCCAGCAGCTCGGACAGGGGGCAGTATGGCTACACCTTC.

This clonotype was counted many times. V usage is TRBV12-3 or TRBV12-4 and J usage is TRBJ1-6, with a possible D match to TRBD1 (5 bases). V dropped 2 bases and J dropped 10 bases, with 15 bases sitting between them. The CDR3 totals 15 residues. This CDR3 is CASSLSLGEGSPLHF. CDR3 nucleotides: TGTGCCAGCAGTTTAAGTCTGGGGGAAGGGTCACCCCTCCACTTT.

This clonotype was seen ten or more times. This chain links TRBV11-2 with TRBJ2-5, with D perhaps matching TRBD1 (5 bases). The germline gives CDR1 SGHAT, CDR2 FQNNGV. The ends were cut back, 6 bases at V and 3 bases at J, with 14 bases in the middle. This CDR3 spans 14 amino acids. The CDR3 region has the DNA TGTGCCAGCAGACCCTCCAGGGCGGAAGAGACCCAGTACTTC. It translates to CASRPSRAEETQYF.

This clonotype was seen repeatedly, ten times or more. V and J are TRBV27 and TRBJ1-5; 7 bases map to TRBD1. Germline CDR1 and CDR2: MNHEY and SMNVEV (reference sequence). V gave up 3 bases and J gave up 5 bases; unmatched junction bases: 7. The CDR3 consists of 15 residues. The CDR3 loop is CASSLRGRGDQPQHF. CDR3 nucleotides: TGTGCCAGCAGTTTGAGGGGGCGCGGAGATCAGCCCCAGCATTTT.

This clonotype was detected ten times or more. The chain combines TRBV6-5 with TRBJ1-1; D might be TRBD1 (5 bases). The CDR3 spans 13 residues. V was trimmed by 2 bases and J by 3 bases, leaving 7 bases between them. Germline loops: CDR1 MNHEY, CDR2 SVGAGI. DNA for the CDR3: TGTGCCAGCAGTTACGGGACGTACACTGAAGCTTTCTTT. Its protein product is CASSYGTYTEAFF.

This clonotype occurred many times. The V call is TRBV28, the J call TRBJ2-1, with D perhaps assigned TRBD1 or TRBD2 (5 bases each). Trimming shortened V by 5 bases and J by 9 bases, and 11 bases separated the two germline ends. The germline V gene has CDR1 MDHEN and CDR2 SYDVKM. The CDR3 contains 12 residues. The CDR3 coding sequence is TGTGCCAGCAGTCACGGGACGGTTGAGCAGTTCTTC. Translating it yields CASSHGTVEQFF. Complete variable domain (other parts from reference TRBV28 and TRBJ2-1): DVKVTQSSRYLVKRTGEKVFLECVQDMDHENMFWYRQDPGLGLRLIYFSYDVKMKEKGDIPEGYSVSREKKERFSLILESASTNQTSMYLCASSHGTVEQFFGPGTRLTVL.

The V call is TRBV7-2, the J call TRBJ1-5, with no clear D. Germline CDR1 and CDR2: SGHTA and FQGNSA. The CDR3 runs 13 residues. Trimming removed 1 base from V and 6 bases from J, with 7 bases in between. This CDR3 reads CASSLEDPQPQHF. The CDR3 DNA reads as TGTGCCAGCAGCTTAGAAGACCCTCAGCCCCAGCATTTT.